The rows below give T cell receptor beta chains drawn from one sample of a study of T cells in Graves' hyperthyroidism and ophthalmopathy. TCRdb analysed the multiplex PCR reads with MiXCR anew, one entry per CDR3 protein. The sample shows about 360,000 distinct CDR3 sequences, less than 15% of them seen only once. Material: blood. These TCRs come from a woman between 18 and 30 years old with Graves' hyperthyroidism. Both conserved end residues are part of each CDR3. The D gene is left open where the match is weak. Where a row states a size, it is once, few, many or the class of an expanded clone; other rows omit it.

j_call,d_call,clone_size,v_call,cdr3_nt,cdr3_aa
TRBJ2-7,NA,many,TRBV7-8,TGTGCCAGCAGCTTAGATTTGGGGGAAAACTACGAGCAGTACTTC,CASSLDLGENYEQYF
TRBJ2-1,TRBD2,many,TRBV7-2,TGTGCCAGCAGCGCTCGACTAGCGGGAGGGCCCTACAATGAGCAGTTCTTC,CASSARLAGGPYNEQFF
TRBJ2-7,NA,NA,TRBV28,TGTGCCAGCAGGCCAGACAGGACACCTTACGAGCAGTACTTC,CASRPDRTPYEQYF
TRBJ2-2,NA,few,TRBV7-9,TGTGCCAGCATCCAATATCTAGGGAACACCGGGGAGCTGTTTTTT,CASIQYLGNTGELFF
TRBJ1-5,NA,NA,TRBV4-1,TGCGCCAGCAGCCTTTACAGGGTGGGCAATCAGCCCCAGCATTTT,CASSLYRVGNQPQHF
TRBJ1-1,NA,few,TRBV29-1,TGCAGCGTTGGCTCAGTTGAAGCTTTCTTT,CSVGSVEAFF
TRBJ1-3,TRBD1,many,TRBV28,TGTGCCAGCAGTTTACCCTTGACAGGGGCTGGAAACACCATATATTTT,CASSLPLTGAGNTIYF
TRBJ2-5,NA,NA,TRBV18,TGTGCCAGCTCACCACGTAACGGAGTGCAAGAGACCCAGTACTTC,CASSPRNGVQETQYF
TRBJ2-7,TRBD1,few,TRBV5-1,TGCGCCAGCAGCCCCGAGGGACAGGTAGGGGAGCAGTACTTC,CASSPEGQVGEQYF
TRBJ2-7,NA,many,TRBV12-3/TRBV12-4,TGTGCCAGCAGTGCGGGGCGGAACTACGAGCAGTACTTC,CASSAGRNYEQYF
TRBJ1-6,NA,many,TRBV6-2/TRBV6-3,TGTGCCAGCAAGGACAGTGAATCACCCCTCCACTTT,CASKDSESPLHF
TRBJ1-1,NA,many,TRBV7-8,TGTGCCAGCAGCTTAATAGGGGAGGCTGAAGCTTTCTTT,CASSLIGEAEAFF
TRBJ2-7,NA,many,TRBV5-1,TGCGCCAGCAGCTTGGCTAATGGGGATTACGAGGAGCAGTACTTC,CASSLANGDYEEQYF
TRBJ2-4,NA,NA,TRBV24-1,TGTGCCACCAGTGATGGGACTTTAGCCAAAAACATTCAGTACTTC,CATSDGTLAKNIQYF
TRBJ1-6,NA,many,TRBV12-3/TRBV12-4,TGTGCCAGCAGTAAACCGGGAATCTCAAGATCACCCCTCCACTTT,CASSKPGISRSPLHF
TRBJ2-7,TRBD2,many,TRBV12-3/TRBV12-4,TGTGCCAGCAGTCCCGGTGAGGCGGGAGCCTACGAGCAGTACTTC,CASSPGEAGAYEQYF
TRBJ2-1,NA,few,TRBV2,TGTGCCAGCAGTGTGTCGACCAGCTCCTACAATGAGCAGTTCTTC,CASSVSTSSYNEQFF
TRBJ2-3,TRBD2,many,TRBV7-9,TGTGCCAGCAGCCCAGGACTAGTTCCAGGCACAGATACGCAGTATTTT,CASSPGLVPGTDTQYF
TRBJ1-2,TRBD1,many,TRBV28,TGTGCCAGCACCCACAGTACCCCCGCAGGGGGCGCGGACTATGGCTACACCTTC,CASTHSTPAGGADYGYTF
TRBJ2-1,NA,many,TRBV7-3,TGTGCCAGCAGCCCCGACGCCCTCACTTTCTACAATGAGCAGTTCTTC,CASSPDALTFYNEQFF
TRBJ2-1,TRBD2,many,TRBV7-3,TGTGCCAGCAGCCGGGCGGGGGAAGAGCAGTTCTTC,CASSRAGEEQFF
TRBJ1-6,NA,many,TRBV28,TGTGCCAGCAGTTTATGGGTTTCACCCCTCCACTTT,CASSLWVSPLHF
TRBJ1-6,NA,NA,TRBV4-3,TGCGCCAGCAGCCAAGGAGTCCGGGCGGCGATGAATTCACCCCTCCACTTT,CASSQGVRAAMNSPLHF
TRBJ2-2,NA,NA,TRBV6-1,TGTGCCACCTACTCGGGGGGCCGTAACACCGGGGAGCTGTTTTTT,CATYSGGRNTGELFF
TRBJ1-2,NA,many,TRBV6-1,TGTGCCAGCAATCCGCGGGGAGTGACAGGAGCTAACTATGGCTACACCTTC,CASNPRGVTGANYGYTF
TRBJ2-1,NA,many,TRBV30,TGTGCCTGGGGAGCGAATGAGCAGTTCTTC,CAWGANEQFF
TRBJ2-1,TRBD2,NA,TRBV28,TGTGCCAGCAGGGGGAGCGGGATAGATGAGCAGTTCTTC,CASRGSGIDEQFF
TRBJ1-3,NA,NA,TRBV28,TGTGCCAGCAGTCCCGGGACTTTAGAATATTTT,CASSPGTLEYF
TRBJ1-2,TRBD1,NA,TRBV6-1,TGTGCCAGCAGTGAAGTCCCCGGGACAGGGTACGGCAACTATGGCTACACCTTC,CASSEVPGTGYGNYGYTF
TRBJ1-2,NA,many,TRBV12-3/TRBV12-4,TGTGCCAGCAGCCTCGGGATGGGGAACTATGGCTACACCTTC,CASSLGMGNYGYTF
TRBJ1-1,NA,many,TRBV9,TGTGCCAGCAGCGGCGGGGGAGGGAGCACCCTGAACACTGAAGCTTTCTTT,CASSGGGGSTLNTEAFF
TRBJ1-6,NA,NA,TRBV18,TGTGCCAGCTCACCACGAACCAACAGCCTGTACTATAATTCACCCCTCCACTTT,CASSPRTNSLYYNSPLHF
TRBJ2-3,TRBD1,few,TRBV24-1,TGTGCCACCAGTGATTTAAAGGGCACAGGGGCCGTCCTTCAGTCCACAGATACGCAGTATTTT,CATSDLKGTGAVLQSTDTQYF
TRBJ1-4,NA,few,TRBV7-9,TGTGCCAGCAGAGGACCGGTCTACGAAAAACTGTTTTTT,CASRGPVYEKLFF
TRBJ1-5,NA,NA,TRBV6-7,TGTGCCAGCAGTGTATTAGTGGGCAATCAGCCCCAGCATTTT,CASSVLVGNQPQHF
TRBJ2-3,TRBD2,many,TRBV7-8,TGTGCCAGCAGAAAGAGCGGGGGCGGAAAAGATACGCAGTATTTT,CASRKSGGGKDTQYF
TRBJ2-3,TRBD2,many,TRBV7-2,TGTGCCAGCAGCTTAGCGGCGGGAGGGCAGGGAGATACGCAGTATTTT,CASSLAAGGQGDTQYF
TRBJ1-2,NA,few,TRBV27,TGTGCCGGCAGTCTCTCCTCGCCGGCGTATGGCTACACCTTC,CAGSLSSPAYGYTF
TRBJ1-1,NA,many,TRBV12-3/TRBV12-4,TGTGCCAGCGAGTCTGGTCGGCATGAAGCTTTCTTT,CASESGRHEAFF
TRBJ1-2,NA,many,TRBV20-1,TGCAGTGCTAGAGATCTTCCGTTGTTGGGTCTCGGCTATGGCTACACCTTC,CSARDLPLLGLGYGYTF
TRBJ1-2,NA,few,TRBV9,TGTGCCAGCAGCGTAGGCAATTTGCGCTATGGCTACACCTTC,CASSVGNLRYGYTF
TRBJ1-1,NA,many,TRBV3-1,TGTGCCAGCAGTATTGGGTCGAACACTGAAGCTTTCTTT,CASSIGSNTEAFF
TRBJ2-2,TRBD2,many,TRBV5-1,TGCGCCAGCAAACTAGCGGGAGGAAGCGGGGAGCTGTTTTTT,CASKLAGGSGELFF
TRBJ1-6,NA,many,TRBV11-2,TGTGCCAGCAGCTTGGGGTCGGGTGGGACGGGGAATTCACCCCTCCACTTT,CASSLGSGGTGNSPLHF
TRBJ1-6,NA,many,TRBV20-1,TGCAGTGCTAGAAAAACAGGGATTAGTTCACCCCTCCACTTT,CSARKTGISSPLHF
TRBJ2-5,TRBD1,NA,TRBV28,TGTGCCAGTGGGGAGACAGGGGGAAAAGAGACCCAGTACTTC,CASGETGGKETQYF
TRBJ2-1,NA,many,TRBV7-9,TGTGCCTGCAGCCCCCCCCGGACAGTACCAAGCTCCTACAATGAGCAGTTCTTC,CACSPPRTVPSSYNEQFF